This TCR beta chain was captured by sequencing in a study of blood T cell repertoires in COVID-19. The ends were cut back, 4 bases at V and 4 bases at J, with 10 bases in the middle. This CDR3 is 13 amino acids long. CDR1 SNHLY and CDR2 FYNNEI come from the germline V gene. Sequenced by immunoSEQ multiplex PCR; TCRdb stores in-frame clones only, minus some. The profile shows under 250,000 clones, roughly 80% of them singletons. V is TRBV2 and J is TRBJ1-2; no clear D. Sequenced sample: peripheral blood. The receptor was isolated from a woman aged 55-70 years with acute or convalescent COVID-19. CDR3 nucleotide sequence: TGTGCCAGCAGTGTCGAGCGGGGCTATGGCTACACCTTC. Its protein product is CASSVERGYGYTF. Based on the CDR3 plus reference TRBV2 and TRBJ1-2, the full variable domain is EPEVTQTPSHQVTQMGQEVILRCVPISNHLYFYWYRQILGQKVEFLVSFYNNEISEKSEIFDDQFSVERPDGSNFTLKIRSTKLEDSAMYFCASSVERGYGYTFGSGTRLTVV.